This T cell receptor (beta chain) was identified during a study of shared clonotypes between healthy human individuals. Study context: Three plates were used per donor for CD4 naive, three for CD4 memory, two for CD8 naive and one for CD8 memory.

The V end lost 7 bases, the J end lost 0 bases, and 9 bases lay between the germline ends. Germline CDR1 LNHDA, CDR2 SQIVND (reference sequence). The CDR3 covers 13 residues. Authors' methods: Filtering of immunoSEQ junctional sequences could not match full-length read filtering. Profiling relied on immunoSEQ multiplex PCR, and the TCRdb table lists in-frame clones only, not all of them. The D gene and trimming were derived from the DNA, and the V and J assignments and clone size from that table. The table has some 900,000 clones, over 75% seen once; the top ten hold approximately 1.5%. The chain links TRBV19 to TRBJ1-1; no reliable D call. The sequenced material came from memory CD4+ T cells sorted from blood. Subset here: CD45RA-negative fraction. This TCR derives from a man in his late teens or twenties in good health. CDR3 DNA sequence: TGTGCCAGTACCAAGGGTATGAACACTGAAGCTTTCTTT. Residues: CASTKGMNTEAFF.